The 19 T cell receptor beta chains given below trace back to one sample, sequenced in a study of T-cell memory formation after mild COVID-19. Each CDR3 protein gets one entry after TCRdb re-called the 5' RACE reads with MiXCR. The sample shows 550,000 to 600,000 distinct CDR3 sequences, less than 25% of them seen only once. Sequenced material: PBMCs or a T cell subset sorted from them (not recorded which). These receptors were obtained from an adult woman who had mild COVID-19 (a few samples of this study predate the infection). Cell type and time point are not known.

V gene TRBV28 combines with J gene TRBJ2-2, with 9 bases fitting TRBD1. CDR3 length: 16 residues. Germline V gene sequence: CDR1 MDHEN, CDR2 SYDVKM. V lost 6 bases and J lost 4; bases outside the gene matches: 9. CDR3 amino acids: CASSQTGTGTTGELFF. The CDR3 DNA reads as TGTGCCAGCAGCCAAACCGGGACAGGGACCACCGGGGAGCTGTTTTTT.

This clonotype occurred a few times. V and J are TRBV27 and TRBJ1-1; D unresolved. Germline CDR1 and CDR2: MNHEY and SMNVEV (reference sequence). The CDR3 contains 15 residues. The ends were cut back, 6 bases at V and 1 base at J, with 15 bases in the middle. This chain's CDR3 is CASRKGGLSNTEAFF. CDR3 nucleotides: TGTGCCAGCAGAAAAGGCGGTCTCTCGAACACTGAAGCTTTCTTT.

The V and J genes are TRBV7-6 and TRBJ2-3; TRBD1 agrees at 9 bases. Germline loops: CDR1 SGHVS, CDR2 FNYEAQ. J was trimmed by 4 bases and V by 3 bases; bases with no gene match: 5. CDR3 length equals 15 residues. CDR3 residues: CASSLTGGYADTQYF. CDR3 coding DNA: TGTGCCAGCAGCTTGACAGGGGGTTATGCAGATACGCAGTATTTT.

The chain recombines TRBV20-1 with TRBJ2-1; 9 nucleotides line up with TRBD2. This CDR3 has 18 residues. Germline lookup yields CDR1 DFQATT and CDR2 SNEGSKA (reference sequence). V lost 3 bases, J lost 3 bases, and 15 bases stayed unmatched. CDR3 sequence (DNA): TGCAGTGCTAGGGGTTTTCTTTCTAGCGGGAACGACTACAATGAGCAGTTCTTC. Translating gives CSARGFLSSGNDYNEQFF.

This clonotype was counted a few times. The chain carries TRBV6-6 and TRBJ2-1, with 7 bases that match TRBD2. The junction had 6 bases not matched to a gene; V was cut back by 0 bases and J by 4 bases. Germline V CDR1 and CDR2: MNHNY, SVGAGI (reference sequence). The CDR3 consists of 16 residues. The CDR3 DNA is TGTGCCAGCAGTTACTCAACATCGGGGGGATACAATGAGCAGTTCTTC. Protein sequence: CASSYSTSGGYNEQFF.

A note on this clonotype: The junction differs from germline at one of its ends, possibly a read error. The chain couples TRBV2 to TRBJ1-1; D possibly corresponds to TRBD1 (5 bases). The germline CDR1 and CDR2 sequences are SNHLY and FYNNEI. CDR3 size: 14 residues. CDR3 sequence (DNA): TGTGCCAGCAGTGAAGTCCAGGGCGACACTAAAGCTTTCTTT. It is translated as CASSEVQGDTKAFF.

V usage is TRBV29-1 and J usage is TRBJ2-7; 10 bases match TRBD1. The CDR3 is made up of 13 amino acids. The V gene end was trimmed by 3 bases and the J gene end by 6 bases; junction bases not matched to a gene: 5. Per germline, CDR1 SQVTM and CDR2 ANQGSEA. This chain's CDR3 is CSVETGGWGEQYF. As DNA, the CDR3 is TGCAGCGTTGAGACAGGGGGCTGGGGCGAGCAGTACTTC.

V and J are TRBV19 and TRBJ2-7; 8 bases match TRBD2. CDR3 length: 13 amino acids. Trimming removed 1 base from V and 6 bases from J; junction bases left unmatched: 2. Germline CDR1 and CDR2: LNHDA and SQIVND (reference sequence). The CDR3 DNA reads as TGTGCCAGTAGTATAGCGGGAGGGGGCGAGCAGTACTTC. Protein: CASSIAGGGEQYF.

The chain recombines TRBV2 with TRBJ2-7, with a possible D match to TRBD1 (6 bases). Germline CDR1 SNHLY, CDR2 FYNNEI. V was cut by 6 bases and J by 4 bases, with 16 bases left in between. This CDR3 region has 14 residues. The DNA of the CDR3 is TGTGCCAGCAGCCATAATCCAGGGGAGTACGAGCAGTACTTC. Its translation: CASSHNPGEYEQYF.

V is TRBV9 and J is TRBJ2-5; TRBD1 matches at 9 bases. CDR1 and CDR2 (germline): SGDLS, YYNGEE. V lost 3 bases to trimming and J lost 5 bases; unmatched junction nucleotides: 8. The CDR3 loop spans 15 amino acids. The chain's CDR3 is CASSATDRGVETQYF. CDR3 bases: TGTGCCAGCAGCGCTACGGACAGGGGAGTGGAGACCCAGTACTTC. Drawing the rest from reference TRBV9 and TRBJ2-5, the complete variable domain is DSGVTQTPKHLITATGQRVTLRCSPRSGDLSVYWYQQSLDQGLQFLIQYYNGEERAKGNILERFSAQQFPDLHSELNLSSLELGDSALYFCASSATDRGVETQYFGPGTRLLVL.

This clonotype occurred many times. The chain combines TRBV27 with TRBJ2-5; TRBD2 matches at 8 bases. The CDR3 consists of 15 residues. CDR1 is MNHEY and CDR2 is SMNVEV in the germline V gene (reference sequence). V gave up 3 bases and J gave up 0 bases; unmatched junction bases: 3. In DNA, the CDR3 is TGTGCCAGCAGTTTTTTTAGCGGGAACCAAGAGACCCAGTACTTC. This encodes CASSFFSGNQETQYF.

The rearrangement links TRBV29-1 to TRBJ1-4; 7 bases match TRBD1. V was pared by 7 bases and J by 3 bases, with 2 bases of the junction left unmatched. The V gene's germline CDR1 is SQVTM and CDR2 ANQGSEA. CDR3 length: 12 residues. CDR3 in DNA: TGCAGCGCCGGGACAGCTAATGAAAAACTGTTTTTT. Translating it yields CSAGTANEKLFF.

The J gene is TRBJ2-4, the V gene TRBV6-2 or TRBV6-3, with 8 nucleotides matching TRBD2. V gave up 2 bases and J gave up 1 base; unmatched junction bases: 16. Germline CDR1 MNHEY, CDR2 SVGEGT. The CDR3 loop spans 20 amino acids. The CDR3 bases are TGTGCCAGCAGTTACAAGTCGGCGGGAGGCAACCCTCGTGCCAAAAACATTCAGTACTTC. Translation: CASSYKSAGGNPRAKNIQYF.

In this sample, this clonotype turned up a few times. The chain carries TRBV20-1 and TRBJ2-7, with 10 bases aligning to TRBD2. The V and J ends lost 1 base and 3 bases, in that order; junction bases with no gene match: 6. CDR3 length: 15 residues. Germline CDR1 is DFQATT and CDR2 is SNEGSKA (reference sequence). In DNA, the CDR3 is TGCAGTGCTAGAGTACGGCTAGCGGGGGACTACGAGCAGTACTTC. Translation gives CSARVRLAGDYEQYF.

The CDR3 DNA reads as TGCAGTGCTAGAGATCCGGCGGGACCGGGCACCGGGGAGCTGTTTTTT. Translating gives CSARDPAGPGTGELFF. The chain uses TRBV20-1 and TRBJ2-2, with D possibly TRBD2 on 6 matching bases. The CDR3 totals 16 residues. Germline lookup yields CDR1 DFQATT and CDR2 SNEGSKA (reference sequence). V lost 0 bases and J 4 bases, leaving 15 bases between the germline ends.

The table lists this clonotype with a few counts. The gene calls are TRBV7-6 and TRBJ2-2, with 14 bases matching TRBD2. Germline V gene sequence: CDR1 SGHVS, CDR2 FNYEAQ. Losses at the gene ends were 5 bases for V and 1 base for J; bases not matched to a gene: 9. The CDR3 is 19 residues long. The CDR3 region is CASSRLGLAGDGNTGELFF. The CDR3 nucleotides are TGTGCCAGCAGCCGATTGGGACTAGCGGGAGATGGGAACACCGGGGAGCTGTTTTTT.

DNA of the CDR3: TGTGCCAGCAGTTACGATGGTGGCGGAACGCCCTACGAGCAGTACTTC. Encoded protein: CASSYDGGGTPYEQYF. The chain carries TRBV6-5 and TRBJ2-7; no reliable D call. Germline CDR1 reads MNHEY; CDR2 reads SVGAGI. V lost 2 bases and J lost 2, with 16 bases in between. The CDR3 loop spans 16 amino acids.

This clonotype was seen many times. The V gene is TRBV12-3 or TRBV12-4, the J gene TRBJ1-5; TRBD1 matches at 8 bases. The CDR3 has 13 amino acids. V was clipped by 6 bases and J by 5 bases; unmatched bases: 3. CDR3 DNA sequence: TGTGCCAGCAGCCCGGACAGGGATCAGCCCCAGCATTTT. Its translation: CASSPDRDQPQHF.

There are many counts of this clonotype. V usage is TRBV4-1 and J usage is TRBJ2-2; unclear D gene. This CDR3 has 15 residues. V shed 1 base and J shed 4 bases, with 10 bases lying between them. CDR1 MGHRA and CDR2 YSYEKL come from the germline V gene. The CDR3 coding sequence is TGCGCCAGCAGCCAAGTGGAGCTTATCACCGGGGAGCTGTTTTTT. The encoded protein is CASSQVELITGELFF.